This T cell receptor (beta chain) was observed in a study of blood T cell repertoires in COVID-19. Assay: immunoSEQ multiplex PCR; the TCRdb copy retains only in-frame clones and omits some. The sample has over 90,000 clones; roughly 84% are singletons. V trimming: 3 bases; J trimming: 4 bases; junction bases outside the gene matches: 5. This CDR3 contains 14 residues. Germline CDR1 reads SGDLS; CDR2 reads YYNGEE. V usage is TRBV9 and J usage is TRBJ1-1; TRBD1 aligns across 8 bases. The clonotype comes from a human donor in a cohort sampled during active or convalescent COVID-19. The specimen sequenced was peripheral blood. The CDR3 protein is CASSAQGVSTEAFF. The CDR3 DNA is TGTGCCAGCAGCGCACAGGGGGTGAGCACTGAAGCTTTCTTT.